This TCR beta chain emerged from a study of spatial heterogeneity in lung cancer. Study overall: The average count in raw reads for each unique TCR and UMI combination exceeded 8.5 appearances. Broader study findings: Mutation tallies in tumors tracked expanded intratumoral alpha and beta TCR counts.

TCRdb reanalysed the 5' RACE reads using MiXCR and keeps one entry per CDR3 protein. The table includes about 2,500 distinct CDR3 sequences, 5.5% to 6% detected once. Deletions cut 0 bases from V and 1 base from J, with 11 bases between. The CDR3 contains 16 residues. CDR1 is SGDLS, CDR2 YYNGEE, per germline. This clonotype was seen ten or more times. Its antigen is currently unknown. This beta chain is an unintended read in a library built for alpha chains; its size means little. Time point reported: sample taken at primary tumor resection. Whole RNA from tumor, nontumor lung or frozen PBMC was sequenced unsorted.

This specimen consisted of lung tumor tissue, obtained at surgery. The clonotype was recovered from a male donor with early-stage non-small cell lung cancer. The rearrangement uses TRBV9 and TRBJ1-3, with D maybe TRBD1 (5 bases). The CDR3 loop is CASSVEGTGSGNTIYF. The CDR3 nucleotides are TGTGCCAGCAGCGTAGAAGGGACGGGGTCTGGAAACACCATATATTTT.